This passage covers 14 T cell receptor beta chains from one sample sequenced in a study of OX40 agonist ivuxolimab in advanced cancers. Library generation was performed with the immunoSEQ multiplex PCR assay. What TCRdb holds here is the immuneACCESS table cut down to in-frame rearrangements. Part of the clones is not present; checked against another copy, under half of the missing clones reflect an unresolved V gene, and the others are unexplained. This sample comprises 77,000 or so clones, approximately 95% of them detected only once. Clones ranked in the top ten supply approximately 0.32% of the sample. Sequences were derived from CD4+ or CD8+ T cells sorted from blood, sampled in a trial of the OX40 agonist ivuxolimab. The receptor set was obtained from an adult with an advanced solid tumor such as melanoma, head and neck, liver or kidney cancer.

This chain connects TRBV18 to TRBJ2-3; no clear D. Germline-derived CDR1 and CDR2 are KGHSH and LQKENI. CDR3 size: 16 residues. V lost 0 bases and J 1 base, leaving 11 bases between the germline ends. CDR3 sequence: CASSPPTPAGTDTQYF. The DNA of the CDR3 is TGTGCCAGCTCACCACCCACCCCCGCGGGCACAGATACGCAGTATTTT.

The chain has TRBV9 and TRBJ1-1, with D possibly being TRBD1 (6 bases). The CDR3 totals 15 residues. CDR1 and CDR2 from the germline V gene are SGDLS and YYNGEE. Trimming removed 0 bases from V and 4 bases from J, with 13 bases in between. The CDR3 protein is CASSVDQGRATEAFF. CDR3 DNA sequence: TGTGCCAGCAGCGTAGATCAGGGGCGGGCCACTGAAGCTTTCTTT.

The V gene is TRBV2, the J gene TRBJ2-3, with 10 bases identical to TRBD1. This CDR3 comprises 16 residues. V gave up 3 bases and J gave up 3 bases; unmatched junction bases: 6. Germline loops: CDR1 SNHLY, CDR2 FYNNEI. The CDR3 is CASSDATGGRTDTQYF. The CDR3 region has the DNA TGTGCCAGCAGTGATGCGACAGGGGGCAGGACAGATACGCAGTATTTT.

This chain connects TRBV4-2 to TRBJ2-3; 7 bases are shared with TRBD2. This CDR3 region has 16 residues. The ends lost 3 bases at V and 2 bases at J; junction bases unmatched: 8. Germline V gene sequence: CDR1 LGHNA, CDR2 YNFKEQ. CDR3 in amino acids: CASSHTSALSTDTQYF. Written as DNA, the CDR3 is TGTGCCAGCAGCCACACTAGCGCCCTTTCCACAGATACGCAGTATTTT.

V gene TRBV19 combines with J gene TRBJ1-1; 10 bases fit TRBD1. Trimming removed 5 bases from V and 10 bases from J; junction bases left unmatched: 10. Per germline, CDR1 LNHDA and CDR2 SQIVND (reference sequence). The CDR3 covers 14 residues. The DNA for the CDR3 is TGTGCCAGTAGTTCCTGGGGGGACAGGGGAGGAGCTTTCTTT. It translates to CASSSWGDRGGAFF.

The chain has TRBV6-5 and TRBJ2-7; unclear D gene. CDR1 is MNHEY, CDR2 SVGAGI, per germline. Trimming left V 2 bases short and J 2 bases short, with 13 bases between. The CDR3 length is 15 residues. The chain's CDR3 is CASSYGGVTTYEQYF. DNA of the CDR3: TGTGCCAGCAGTTACGGTGGGGTCACCACCTACGAGCAGTACTTC.

The chain carries TRBV7-2 and TRBJ1-1; 9 nucleotides align to TRBD1. With 5 bases clipped from V and 5 bases from J, the junction kept 9 bases outside the gene matches. The CDR3 is made up of 15 amino acids. Per the germline V gene, CDR1 is SGHTA and CDR2 is FQGNSA. CDR3 in amino acids: CASSAQQGARTEAFF. The CDR3, as DNA: TGTGCCAGCAGCGCCCAACAGGGGGCGCGGACTGAAGCTTTCTTT.

The chain has TRBV7-2 and TRBJ2-7, with a weak D call TRBD2 (6 bases). Germline V gives CDR1 SGHTA, CDR2 FQGNSA. Trimming took off 4 bases at V and 6 bases at J, with 13 bases between the two ends. The CDR3 spans 13 residues. The CDR3 sequence is CASSSGLAAEQYF. In nucleotides, the CDR3 is TGTGCCAGCAGCTCAGGTTTAGCGGCCGAGCAGTACTTC.

CDR3 bases: TGTGCCAGCAGCTTAGCTTCAGCGGTAATCTCCACAGATACGCAGTATTTT. Protein product: CASSLASAVISTDTQYF. The V call is TRBV11-2, the J call TRBJ2-3, with D tentatively TRBD2 (5 bases). Trimming removed 1 base from V and 2 bases from J, with 16 bases in between. Germline V gives CDR1 SGHAT, CDR2 FQNNGV. The CDR3 loop spans 17 amino acids.

The CDR3 nucleotides are TGTGCCAGCAGTCTGGGACAGGGGCATTCACCCCTCCACTTT. Translating it yields CASSLGQGHSPLHF. The J gene is TRBJ1-6, the V gene TRBV28, with TRBD1 identical over 10 bases. This CDR3 has 14 residues. From germline, CDR1 is MDHEN and CDR2 SYDVKM. Losses at the gene ends were 5 bases for V and 8 bases for J; bases not matched to a gene: 3.

The J gene is TRBJ1-1, the V gene TRBV6-5; 9 bases line up with TRBD1. Germline CDR1 and CDR2: MNHEY and SVGAGI. The CDR3 has 15 amino acids. Losses at the gene ends were 2 bases for V and 6 bases for J; bases not matched to a gene: 7. CDR3 in DNA: TGTGCCAGCAGTTACCTTACAGGGGGCAGCGCTGAAGCTTTCTTT. Protein sequence: CASSYLTGGSAEAFF.

V usage is TRBV7-2 and J usage is TRBJ1-5; D gene uncertain. The CDR3 loop spans 15 amino acids. Germline CDR1 reads SGHTA; CDR2 reads FQGNSA. The germline V and J ends were trimmed by 7 bases and 4 bases, with 17 bases remaining between them. CDR3 nucleotide sequence: TGTGCCAGCACCCCCAATGCTCTCGCTAATCAGCCCCAGCATTTT. It translates to CASTPNALANQPQHF.

The chain uses TRBV29-1 and TRBJ1-4; no clear D gene. V shed 4 bases and J shed 8 bases, with 11 bases lying between them. Germline-derived CDR1 and CDR2 are SQVTM and ANQGSEA. The CDR3 spans 12 residues. CDR3 protein: CSVAEVGEKLFF. For the CDR3, the DNA is TGCAGCGTTGCGGAGGTGGGCGAAAAACTGTTTTTT.

This chain joins TRBV19 and TRBJ2-1; D possibly uses TRBD1 or TRBD2 (5 bases each). Germline assignment: CDR1 LNHDA and CDR2 SQIVND (reference sequence). Trimming stripped 6 bases from V and 2 bases from J, with 14 bases between. The CDR3 contains 15 residues. DNA for the CDR3: TGTGCCAGTAGGAGATCGGGACCGCCCTACAATGAGCAGTTCTTC. Protein: CASRRSGPPYNEQFF.